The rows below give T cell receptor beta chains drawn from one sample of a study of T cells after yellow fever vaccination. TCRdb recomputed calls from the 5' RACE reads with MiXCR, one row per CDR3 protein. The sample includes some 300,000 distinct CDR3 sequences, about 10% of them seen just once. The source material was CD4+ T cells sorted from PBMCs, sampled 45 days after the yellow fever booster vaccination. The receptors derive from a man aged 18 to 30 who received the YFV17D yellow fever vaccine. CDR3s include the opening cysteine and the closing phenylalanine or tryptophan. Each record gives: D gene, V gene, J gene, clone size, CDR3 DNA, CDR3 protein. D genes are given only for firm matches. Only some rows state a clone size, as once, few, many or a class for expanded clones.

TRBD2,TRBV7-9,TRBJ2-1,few,TGTGCCAGCAGCTGGATAGCGGGGGGGGACAATGAGCAGTTCTTC,CASSWIAGGDNEQFF
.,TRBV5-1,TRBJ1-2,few,TGCGCCAGCAGCTTCTCCTCGTTCACTTTCGATGGCTACACCTTC,CASSFSSFTFDGYTF
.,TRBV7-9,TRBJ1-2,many,TGTGCCAGCAGTTCAGGGGACTATGGCTACACCTTC,CASSSGDYGYTF
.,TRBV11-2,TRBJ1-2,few,TGTGCCAGCAGTTCCCCTTTTCGCGACTATTATGGCTACACCTTC,CASSSPFRDYYGYTF
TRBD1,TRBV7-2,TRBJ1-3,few,TGTGCCAGCAGCCTCTCCGGGACAGCTGGAAACACCATATATTTT,CASSLSGTAGNTIYF
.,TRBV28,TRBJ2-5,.,TGTGCCAGCAGTTTCGACGGGGCGGAGACCCAGTACTTC,CASSFDGAETQYF
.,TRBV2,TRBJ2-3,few,TGTGCCAGCAGTTCCATCCGGGATACGCAGTATTTT,CASSSIRDTQYF
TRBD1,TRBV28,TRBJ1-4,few,TGTGCCAGCAGCCCAGCTACAGGGGAGGGTGAAAAACTGTTTTTT,CASSPATGEGEKLFF
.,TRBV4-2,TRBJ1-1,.,TGTGCCAGCAGCCCACAGAGGGTCACTGAAGCTTTCTTT,CASSPQRVTEAFF
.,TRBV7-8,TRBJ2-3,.,TGTGCCAGCAGCTTAGTCGGGGCAGGGCGCAATAGGGCAGATACGCAGTATTTT,CASSLVGAGRNRADTQYF
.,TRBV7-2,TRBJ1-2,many,TGTGCCAGCAGCGGAACGACAGGCACCTATGGCTACACCTTC,CASSGTTGTYGYTF
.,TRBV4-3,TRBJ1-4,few,TGCGCCAGCAGCCAAGAAGTCCGGACTAATGAAAAACTGTTTTTT,CASSQEVRTNEKLFF